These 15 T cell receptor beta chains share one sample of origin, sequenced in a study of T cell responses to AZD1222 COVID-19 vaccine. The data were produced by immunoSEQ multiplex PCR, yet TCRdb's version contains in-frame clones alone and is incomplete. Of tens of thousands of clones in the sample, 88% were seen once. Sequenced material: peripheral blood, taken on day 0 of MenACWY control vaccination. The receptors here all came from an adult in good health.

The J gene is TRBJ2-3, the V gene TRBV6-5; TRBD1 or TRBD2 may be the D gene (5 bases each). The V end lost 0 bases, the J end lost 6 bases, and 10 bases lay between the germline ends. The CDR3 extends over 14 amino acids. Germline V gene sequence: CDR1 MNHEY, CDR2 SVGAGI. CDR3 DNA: TGTGCCAGCAGTTACTCGATCGGGGACGATACGCAGTATTTT. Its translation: CASSYSIGDDTQYF.

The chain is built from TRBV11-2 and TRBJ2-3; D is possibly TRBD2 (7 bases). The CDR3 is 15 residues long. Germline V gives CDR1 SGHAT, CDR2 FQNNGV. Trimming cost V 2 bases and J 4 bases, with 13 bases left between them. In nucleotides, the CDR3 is TGTGCCAGCAGCTTAACGGGGGGCGCATCAGATACGCAGTATTTT. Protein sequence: CASSLTGGASDTQYF.

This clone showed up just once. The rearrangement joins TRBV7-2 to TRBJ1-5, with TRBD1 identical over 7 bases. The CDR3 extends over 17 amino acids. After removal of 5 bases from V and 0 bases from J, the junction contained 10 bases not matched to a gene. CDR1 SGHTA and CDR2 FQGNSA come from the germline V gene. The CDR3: CASSAYPGQLSNQPQHF. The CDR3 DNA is TGTGCCAGCAGCGCCTATCCGGGACAGCTTAGCAATCAGCCCCAGCATTTT.

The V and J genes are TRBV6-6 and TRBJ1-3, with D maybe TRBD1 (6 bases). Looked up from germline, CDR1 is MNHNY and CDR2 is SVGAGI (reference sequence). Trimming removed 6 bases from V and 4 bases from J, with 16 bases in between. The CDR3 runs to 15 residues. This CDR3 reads CASSLVTGRGNTIYF. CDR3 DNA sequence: TGTGCCAGCAGCTTGGTTACAGGGAGGGGAAACACCATATATTTT.

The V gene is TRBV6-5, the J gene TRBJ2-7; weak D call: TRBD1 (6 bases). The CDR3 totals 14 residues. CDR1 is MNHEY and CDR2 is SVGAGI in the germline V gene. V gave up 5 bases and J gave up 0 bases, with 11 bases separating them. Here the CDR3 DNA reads TGTGCCAGCAGTAGGACAGCCAGCTCCTACGAGCAGTACTTC. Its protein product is CASSRTASSYEQYF.

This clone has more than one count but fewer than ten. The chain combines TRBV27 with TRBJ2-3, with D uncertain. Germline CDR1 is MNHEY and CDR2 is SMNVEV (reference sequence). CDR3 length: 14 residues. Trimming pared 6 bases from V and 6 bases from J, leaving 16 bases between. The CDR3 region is CASSPTLISDTQYF. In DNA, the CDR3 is TGTGCCAGCAGCCCTACTCTGATAAGCGATACGCAGTATTTT.

As DNA, the CDR3 is TGCGCCAGCAGCCAAGGCCTGGGCTCCTACAATGAGCAGTTCTTC. Protein: CASSQGLGSYNEQFF. The V call is TRBV4-3, the J call TRBJ2-1; D is undetermined. Germline V gives CDR1 LGHNA, CDR2 YSLEER. The CDR3 runs to 15 residues. The ends were cut back, 1 base at V and 0 bases at J, with 7 bases in the middle.

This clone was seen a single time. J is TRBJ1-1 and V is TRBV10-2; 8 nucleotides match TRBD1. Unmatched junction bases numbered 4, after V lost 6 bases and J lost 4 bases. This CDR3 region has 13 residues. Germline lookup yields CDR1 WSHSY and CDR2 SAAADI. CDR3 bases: TGCGCCAGCAGCGCCGACAGGGGCACTGAAGCTTTCTTT. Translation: CASSADRGTEAFF.

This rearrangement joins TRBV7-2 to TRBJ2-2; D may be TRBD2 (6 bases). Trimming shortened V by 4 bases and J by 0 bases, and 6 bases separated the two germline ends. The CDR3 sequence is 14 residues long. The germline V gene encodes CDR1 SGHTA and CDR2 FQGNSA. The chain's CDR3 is CASSWDSNTGELFF. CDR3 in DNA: TGTGCCAGCAGCTGGGACTCGAACACCGGGGAGCTGTTTTTT.

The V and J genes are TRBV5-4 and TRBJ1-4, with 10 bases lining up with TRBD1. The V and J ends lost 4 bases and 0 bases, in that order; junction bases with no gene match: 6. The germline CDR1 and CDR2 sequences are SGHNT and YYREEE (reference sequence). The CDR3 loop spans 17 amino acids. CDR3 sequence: CASSRGTGASTNEKLFF. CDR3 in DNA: TGTGCCAGCAGCAGAGGGACAGGGGCCTCAACTAATGAAAAACTGTTTTTT.

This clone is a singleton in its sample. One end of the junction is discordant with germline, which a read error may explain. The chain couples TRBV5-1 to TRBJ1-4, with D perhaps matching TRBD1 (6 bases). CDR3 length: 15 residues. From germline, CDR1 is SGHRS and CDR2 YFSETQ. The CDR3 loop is CASSLGGTGGEKLFF. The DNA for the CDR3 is TGCGCCAGCAGTTTGGGGGGCACGGGCGGGGAAAAACTGTTTTTT.

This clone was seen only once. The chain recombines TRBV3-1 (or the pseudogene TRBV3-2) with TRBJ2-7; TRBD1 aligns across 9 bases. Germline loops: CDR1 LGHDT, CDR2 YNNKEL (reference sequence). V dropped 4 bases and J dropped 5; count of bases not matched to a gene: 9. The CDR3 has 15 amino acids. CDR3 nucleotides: TGTGCCAGCAGCCGCCGAACAGGGGGCCACGACGAGCAGTACTTC. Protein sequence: CASSRRTGGHDEQYF.

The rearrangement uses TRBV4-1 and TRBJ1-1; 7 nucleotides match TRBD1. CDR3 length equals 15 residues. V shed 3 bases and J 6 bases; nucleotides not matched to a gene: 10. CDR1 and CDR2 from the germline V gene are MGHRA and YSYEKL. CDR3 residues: CASSHMTGSVPEAFF. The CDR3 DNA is TGCGCCAGCAGCCACATGACAGGGTCAGTCCCTGAAGCTTTCTTT.

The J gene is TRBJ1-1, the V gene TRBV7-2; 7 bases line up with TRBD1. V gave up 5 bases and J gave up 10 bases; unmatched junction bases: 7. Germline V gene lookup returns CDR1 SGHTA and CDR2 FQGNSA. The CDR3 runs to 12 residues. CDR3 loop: CASSRDRERAFF. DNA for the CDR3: TGTGCCAGCAGCCGTGACAGGGAACGAGCTTTCTTT. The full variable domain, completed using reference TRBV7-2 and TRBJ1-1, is GAGVSQSPSNKVTEKGKDVELRCDPISGHTALYWYRQSLGQGLEFLIYFQGNSAPDKSGLPSDRFSAERTGGSVSTLTIQRTQQEDSAVYLCASSRDRERAFFGQGTRLTVV.

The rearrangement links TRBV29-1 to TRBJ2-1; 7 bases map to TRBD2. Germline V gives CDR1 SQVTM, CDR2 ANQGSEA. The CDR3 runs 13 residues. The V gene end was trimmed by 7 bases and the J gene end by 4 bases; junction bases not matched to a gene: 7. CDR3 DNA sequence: TGCAGCGCGGGCCCCGGGAGGTACAATGAGCAGTTCTTC. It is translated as CSAGPGRYNEQFF.